This T cell receptor beta chain came from a study of blood T cell repertoires in COVID-19 (dated by TCRdb to the early 2020s). Background on the whole study: Samples from collaborators originated in the United States, Italy and Spain and spanned both the acute and convalescent phases of COVID-19. The prospective study material was composed of cDNA or gDNA derived from T cells, B-cell-depleted T cells, or PBMCs. Deeply sampled blood TCRbeta repertoires from subjects exposed to, actively infected with, or recovered from COVID-19 were included in the dataset. The repertoires were released in a freely available public database intended as a resource for research on the immune response to SARS-CoV-2. Samples were obtained from the ongoing ImmuneRACE study (first 160 participants) and from 1,254 subjects provided by 6 global collaborators. Nearly every sample came with metadata listing a de-identified subject ID, COVID-19 status, age in years and sex. Where HLA class I and class II types were available, the types were taken from metadata supplied by the sample provider, not from assay-based typing. Beyond this particular receptor, the publication reports: The amount of clinical and demographic metadata varied by source and participant and was provided uncurated.

Reading from cysteine to phenylalanine, the CDR3 counts 11 amino acids. Only the CDR3 portion is preserved as DNA: 33 bases, with reading frame beginning at the first base. CDR1 and CDR2, looked up from the germline V gene (reference sequence), are LGHDT and YNNKEL. Between the V and J ends, shortened by 5 bases and 2 bases respectively, the junction contains 4 bases. TCRbeta CDR3 regions were amplified from genomic DNA using the immunoSEQ Assay, a bias-controlled multiplex PCR. Per the authors' processing: The number of nucleated cells in each sample was estimated by amplification of reference gene primers within the assay. To quantify the absolute abundance of each unique TCRbeta CDR3 rearrangement, sequence reads were collapsed and filtered. Productive Simpson clonality was computed per sample as the square root of Simpson's diversity index over productive rearrangements. TCRdb provides this immuneACCESS table in a form limited to in-frame rearrangements. Some clones are lacking; in checked studies, under half of them reflect an unresolved V gene, and why the rest are absent is not known. The D gene and trimming were derived from the DNA, and the V and J assignments and clone size from that table. The sample includes 450,000 to 500,000 clones, with around 85% observed a single time. The ten largest clones take up under 4% of the sample.

On this clone: Its antigen is still unknown. One base away there is no much larger clone; base qualities are not given.

Collaborating institutions collected whole blood in K2EDTA tubes following their own protocols. Collaborator samples were shipped for TCRbeta analysis as frozen whole blood, isolated PBMCs, or DNA extracted from either sample type. Sequencing used peripheral blood. Recombination joined TRBV3-1 (or the pseudogene TRBV3-2) with TRBJ2-7; the D gene cannot be resolved reliably. The TCR originated in a human donor in a cohort sampled during active COVID-19. The CDR3 in this case is CASSSPYEQYF. The base sequence is TGTGCCAGCAGCTCTCCCTACGAGCAGTACTTC.